This T cell receptor beta chain was documented in a study of radiation and T cells in renal cell carcinoma. Background on the study: Nephrectomy followed 15 Gy stereotactic body radiation by 4 weeks.

Libraries were prepared by immunoSEQ multiplex PCR; TCRdb keeps only in-frame clonotypes and omits some of them. Here the sample spans approximately 45,000 clones, 83% being singletons. Worth noting for this clone: The antigen is unknown.

Study results and caveats: Top tumor clonotypes rose in blood 2 weeks post-radiation, then contracted. Without pretreatment biopsies, baseline tumor clonotype presence was undetermined.

Noted time point: baseline pretreatment blood. Treatment meaning: 15 Gy SBRT to primary tumor, nephrectomy 4 weeks later. The CDR3 totals 19 residues. Per the germline V gene, CDR1 is SGHVS and CDR2 is FQNEAQ. Trimming stripped 1 base from V and 0 bases from J, with 19 bases between. The chain has TRBV7-8 and TRBJ1-5; possible D gene TRBD1, 6 bases. Sequenced material: blood, taken from a patient whose treatment included radiotherapy and nephrectomy. The receptor comes from a woman aged 70-85 years with renal cell carcinoma. The CDR3 protein is CASSLGGRGFSGSNQPQHF. CDR3 DNA: TGTGCCAGCAGCTTAGGAGGCAGGGGTTTCAGTGGTAGCAATCAGCCCCAGCATTTT.